This T cell receptor (beta chain) came from a study of blood T cell repertoires in COVID-19. Background on the study: Collection of acute and convalescent COVID-19 samples took place in the United States, Italy and Spain. PBMCs, B-cell-depleted T cells, or T cells were the source of the cDNA or gDNA that made up the material.

This clone has just one count. Per the authors' pipeline: Amplifying reference gene primers gave estimates of nucleated cell counts. Profiled with immunoSEQ multiplex PCR; TCRdb holds only in-frame clones, not every one. V and J calls and clone size are those listed in that table; D and trimming were worked out from the DNA. Of almost 90,000 clones in the sample, about 90% are singletons; the top ten hold about 6.7%. This CDR3 has 16 residues. Germline values: CDR1 LNHDA, CDR2 SQIVND (reference sequence). Trimming took 1 base from V and 4 from J; bases not matched to a gene: 6. The Seattle patients, enrolled during active infection, were followed longitudinally.

The sample taken for sequencing was peripheral blood. The receptor was isolated from a man aged 18 to 29 with COVID-19, enrolled during active disease. The V call is TRBV19, the J call TRBJ2-7; 11 nucleotides align to TRBD1. The DNA of the CDR3 is TGTGCCAGTAGTATAGTTTTTGGACAGGGGGCTTACGAGCAGTACTTC. It codes for CASSIVFGQGAYEQYF.